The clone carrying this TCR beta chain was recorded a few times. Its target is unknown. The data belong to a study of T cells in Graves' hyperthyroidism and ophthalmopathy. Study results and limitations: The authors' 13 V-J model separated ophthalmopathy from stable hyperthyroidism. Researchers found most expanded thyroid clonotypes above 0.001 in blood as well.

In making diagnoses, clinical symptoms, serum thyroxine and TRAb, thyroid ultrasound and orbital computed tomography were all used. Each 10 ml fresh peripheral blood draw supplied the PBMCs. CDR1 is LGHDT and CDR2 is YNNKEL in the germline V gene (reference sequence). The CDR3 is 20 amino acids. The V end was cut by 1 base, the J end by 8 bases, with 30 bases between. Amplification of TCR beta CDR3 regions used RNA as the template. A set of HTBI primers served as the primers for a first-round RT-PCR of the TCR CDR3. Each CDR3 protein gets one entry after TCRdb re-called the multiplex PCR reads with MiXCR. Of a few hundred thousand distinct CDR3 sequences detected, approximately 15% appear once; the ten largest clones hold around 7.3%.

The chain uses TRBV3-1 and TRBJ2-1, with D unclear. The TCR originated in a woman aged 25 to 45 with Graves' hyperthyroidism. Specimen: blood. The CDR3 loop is CASSQVRRLGNGFFDDEQFF. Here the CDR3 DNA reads TGTGCCAGCAGCCAAGTTCGACGTCTAGGTAACGGGTTTTTCGACGATGAGCAGTTCTTC.